This passage covers 32 T cell receptor beta chains from one sample sequenced in a study of blood T cell repertoires in COVID-19. The table came from immunoSEQ multiplex PCR; TCRdb's copy has only in-frame clones and leaves some out. The table includes about 200,000 clones, about 95% detected once. The specimen sequenced was peripheral blood. The source is a man between 25 and 39 years old with COVID-19, enrolled during active disease.

This clone occurred a few times. The CDR3 DNA sequence: TGTGCCGCTAGACAGGGGGGTCCCGGGGAGCTGTTTTTT. As protein: CAARQGGPGELFF. The J gene is TRBJ2-2, the V gene TRBV5-4; 9 bases align to TRBD1. The CDR3 totals 13 residues. V dropped 10 bases and J dropped 6; count of bases not matched to a gene: 7. Germline CDR1 SGHNT, CDR2 YYREEE (reference sequence).

The chain joins TRBV19 to TRBJ2-7; a weak D match, TRBD2 (5 bases). The CDR3 loop spans 13 amino acids. Germline V CDR1 and CDR2: LNHDA, SQIVND (reference sequence). V lost 5 bases, J lost 3 bases, and 11 bases lay in between. The DNA of the CDR3 is TGTGCCAGTAGTGAACGGGGAATCTACGAGCAGTACTTC. Residues: CASSERGIYEQYF. The full variable domain, rest sourced from reference TRBV19 and TRBJ2-7, is DGGITQSPKYLFRKEGQNVTLSCEQNLNHDAMYWYRQDPGQGLRLIYYSQIVNDFQKGDIAEGYSVSREKKESFPLTVTSAQKNPTAFYLCASSERGIYEQYFGPGTRLTVT.

The table lists this clone with a count of one. The rearrangement uses TRBV11-3 and TRBJ2-2; 7 nucleotides line up with TRBD2. This CDR3 is built from 15 residues. Germline assignment: CDR1 SGHNT and CDR2 YENEEA. The V segment lost 5 bases and the J segment 2 bases; nucleotides outside the gene matches: 5. The CDR3: CASSTRGENTGELFF. The CDR3 DNA is TGTGCCAGCAGCACCCGGGGGGAAAACACCGGGGAGCTGTTTTTT.

The chain has TRBV12-3 or TRBV12-4 and TRBJ2-1; D is unclear. Trimming removed 2 bases from V and 8 bases from J, with 7 bases in between. The CDR3 has 12 residues. CDR3 amino acids: CASSLLGYEQFF. In DNA, the CDR3 is TGTGCCAGCAGTTTACTGGGCTATGAGCAGTTCTTC.

The chain uses TRBV7-9 and TRBJ1-3; TRBD1 might be the D (5 bases). V dropped 5 bases and J dropped 0 bases, with 11 bases sitting between them. CDR1 is SEHNR and CDR2 is FQNEAQ in the germline V gene (reference sequence). CDR3 size: 15 residues. The CDR3 region has the DNA TGTGCCAGCAGCCTGACCGGGGGCTCTGGAAACACCATATATTTT. This gives the protein CASSLTGGSGNTIYF. The full variable domain, in which reference TRBV7-9 and TRBJ1-3 provide the parts outside the CDR3, is DTGVSQNPRHKITKRGQNVTFRCDPISEHNRLYWYRQTLGQGPEFLTYFQNEAQLEKSRLLSDRFSAERPKGSFSTLEIQRTEQGDSAMYLCASSLTGGSGNTIYFGEGSWLTVV.

V and J are TRBV6-1 and TRBJ2-2; 13 nucleotides align to TRBD2. V trimming: 1 base; J trimming: 0 bases; junction bases outside the gene matches: 5. This CDR3 region has 19 residues. Germline lookup yields CDR1 MNHNS and CDR2 SASEGT. The CDR3 region has the DNA TGTGCCAGCAGTGAAGGGAGGACTAGCGGGGGCCCGAACACCGGGGAGCTGTTTTTT. This encodes CASSEGRTSGGPNTGELFF.

This clone was seen a single time. This rearrangement joins TRBV20-1 to TRBJ2-3; D perhaps matches TRBD1 (6 bases). The CDR3 covers 13 residues. Germline loops: CDR1 DFQATT, CDR2 SNEGSKA (reference sequence). The V gene lost 3 bases and the J gene lost 6 bases, with 13 bases spanning the gap. The CDR3 sequence is CSASRDIGDTQYF. The CDR3 DNA reads TGCAGTGCTAGTAGGGACATAGGTGATACGCAGTATTTT.

V gene TRBV3-1 (or the pseudogene TRBV3-2) combines with J gene TRBJ2-7; 10 bases match TRBD2. Germline assignment: CDR1 LGHDT and CDR2 YNNKEL (reference sequence). Germline trimming cut 6 bases from V and 2 bases from J; bases unmatched to any gene: 4. The CDR3 is 14 residues long. CDR3 DNA sequence: TGTGCCAGCAGAGCTAGCGGGGGTGCCTACGAGCAGTACTTC. Translation: CASRASGGAYEQYF.

The CDR3 sequence is CASSFRSGQGQISTDTQYF. The CDR3, as DNA: TGTGCCAGCAGCTTTAGGAGTGGACAGGGCCAGATAAGCACAGATACGCAGTATTTT. V and J are TRBV7-9 and TRBJ2-3, with TRBD1 matching 8 bases. There are 19 residues in the CDR3. CDR1 is SEHNR and CDR2 is FQNEAQ in the germline V gene (reference sequence). V dropped 3 bases and J dropped 0; count of bases not matched to a gene: 14.

The gene calls are TRBV18 and TRBJ1-6; D remains unclear. The CDR3 covers 14 residues. Germline assignment: CDR1 KGHSH and CDR2 LQKENI. V lost 4 bases, J lost 7 bases, and 11 bases lay in between. The CDR3, as DNA: TGTGCCAGCTCACTGGAAAGCGGGAATTCACCCCTCCACTTT. Its protein is CASSLESGNSPLHF.

This sequence joins TRBV4-1 and TRBJ2-6, with D maybe TRBD2 (6 bases). Per the germline V gene, CDR1 is MGHRA and CDR2 is YSYEKL. The germline V and J ends were trimmed by 0 bases and 2 bases, with 8 bases remaining between them. The CDR3 contains 16 residues. The CDR3 bases are TGCGCCAGCAGCCAAGATGGAGGGGCTGGGGCCAACGTCCTGACTTTC. Translating it yields CASSQDGGAGANVLTF.

The rearrangement joins TRBV7-9 to TRBJ1-5; possibly TRBD1 for D (5 bases). Trimming took off 10 bases at V and 6 bases at J, with 22 bases between the two ends. CDR1 is SEHNR and CDR2 is FQNEAQ in the germline V gene (reference sequence). CDR3 size: 15 residues. The CDR3 region has the DNA TGTGCCACAGCGGGGGTAGGGACGGTGGGTCAGCCCCAGCATTTT. It translates to CATAGVGTVGQPQHF. The full variable domain, in which reference TRBV7-9 and TRBJ1-5 provide the parts outside the CDR3, is DTGVSQNPRHKITKRGQNVTFRCDPISEHNRLYWYRQTLGQGPEFLTYFQNEAQLEKSRLLSDRFSAERPKGSFSTLEIQRTEQGDSAMYLCATAGVGTVGQPQHFGDGTRLSIL.

J is TRBJ2-1 and V is TRBV11-2; 13 nucleotides agree with TRBD2. The V and J ends lost 5 bases and 5 bases, in that order; junction bases with no gene match: 3. CDR1 is SGHAT, CDR2 FQNNGV, per germline. The CDR3 covers 15 residues. The CDR3: CASSQGLAGNNEQFF. CDR3 bases: TGTGCCAGCAGCCAGGGACTAGCGGGGAACAATGAGCAGTTCTTC.

This clone was detected once. The V call is TRBV9, the J call TRBJ2-1; weak D call: TRBD1 (6 bases). Germline lookup yields CDR1 SGDLS and CDR2 YYNGEE. The CDR3 spans 14 residues. The V and J ends lost 2 bases and 1 base respectively, with 7 bases between them. The CDR3 spells CASSVTGSYNEQFF. CDR3 sequence (DNA): TGTGCCAGCAGCGTCACAGGGTCCTACAATGAGCAGTTCTTC.

The CDR3 region has the DNA TGTGCCAGCAGTGAACAGGGGCAGGTTAATGAAAAACTGTTTTTT. Its protein is CASSEQGQVNEKLFF. V gene TRBV2 combines with J gene TRBJ1-4; weak D call: TRBD1 (6 bases). The CDR3 totals 15 residues. With 2 bases removed from V and 4 bases from J, the gap between germline ends came to 11 bases. The V gene's germline CDR1 is SNHLY and CDR2 FYNNEI.

This clone was seen a few times. The V call is TRBV5-1, the J call TRBJ1-2, with D possibly being TRBD1 (5 bases). The CDR3 totals 15 residues. Trimming took off 0 bases at V and 2 bases at J, with 11 bases between the two ends. Germline CDR1 reads SGHRS; CDR2 reads YFSETQ. CDR3 nucleotide sequence: TGCGCCAGCAGCTTGGTACCCGACAGAAACTATGGCTACACCTTC. This translates into CASSLVPDRNYGYTF.

The chain carries TRBV5-1 and TRBJ2-4; 14 bases are shared with TRBD2. Per the germline V gene, CDR1 is SGHRS and CDR2 is YFSETQ. J lost 1 base, V lost 4 bases, and 7 bases had no gene match. The CDR3 runs to 18 residues. CDR3 sequence: CASSPRLAGGPAKNIQYF. In nucleotides, the CDR3 is TGCGCCAGCAGCCCAAGACTAGCGGGGGGGCCTGCCAAAAACATTCAGTACTTC.

V and J are TRBV4-1 and TRBJ1-1; maybe TRBD1 (5 bases). This CDR3 comprises 15 residues. V gave up 4 bases and J gave up 0 bases, with 12 bases separating them. Germline V gene data show CDR1 as MGHRA and CDR2 as YSYEKL. The CDR3 loop is CASSLNRQMNTEAFF. CDR3 nucleotide sequence: TGCGCCAGCAGCCTAAACAGGCAAATGAACACTGAAGCTTTCTTT.

This rearrangement joins TRBV7-9 to TRBJ1-3; D call uncertain. V was shortened by 3 bases and J by 3 bases, with 9 bases between the two germline ends. The CDR3 sequence is 14 residues long. The germline V gene has CDR1 SEHNR and CDR2 FQNEAQ (reference sequence). CDR3 region: CASSFTGFGNTIYF. The CDR3 DNA reads as TGTGCCAGCAGCTTTACGGGGTTTGGAAACACCATATATTTT. Combining the CDR3 with reference TRBV7-9 and TRBJ1-3 gives the whole variable domain DTGVSQNPRHKITKRGQNVTFRCDPISEHNRLYWYRQTLGQGPEFLTYFQNEAQLEKSRLLSDRFSAERPKGSFSTLEIQRTEQGDSAMYLCASSFTGFGNTIYFGEGSWLTVV.

The chain joins TRBV7-9 to TRBJ2-3, with 7 bases aligning to TRBD1. CDR1 SEHNR and CDR2 FQNEAQ come from the germline V gene (reference sequence). This CDR3 region has 18 residues. V was pared by 5 bases and J by 2 bases, with 16 bases of the junction left unmatched. CDR3 amino acids: CASSPIPGQEYDTDTQYF. In DNA form, the CDR3 reads TGTGCCAGCAGCCCCATCCCCGGACAGGAGTATGACACAGATACGCAGTATTTT.

This rearrangement joins TRBV11-2 to TRBJ2-3; a weak D match, TRBD1 (6 bases). V was trimmed by 2 bases and J by 4 bases, leaving 19 bases between them. The CDR3 length is 17 residues. The germline CDR1 and CDR2 sequences are SGHAT and FQNNGV. CDR3 in amino acids: CASSLRGSRGRADTQYF. The CDR3 nucleotides are TGTGCCAGCAGCTTAAGGGGCTCCAGGGGCCGTGCAGATACGCAGTATTTT.

The V gene is TRBV9, the J gene TRBJ2-2; tentatively, D is TRBD1 (6 bases). This CDR3 has 16 residues. Trimming took 0 bases from V and 5 from J, leaving 14 bases between them. Germline V gives CDR1 SGDLS, CDR2 YYNGEE. The CDR3 reads CASSVGSDSRTGELFF. In DNA form, the CDR3 reads TGTGCCAGCAGCGTAGGATCGGACAGTAGGACCGGGGAGCTGTTTTTT.

The chain uses TRBV29-1 and TRBJ1-1; 7 positions agree with TRBD1. V lost 4 bases, J lost 3 bases, and 8 bases stayed unmatched. Looked up from germline, CDR1 is SQVTM and CDR2 is ANQGSEA. The CDR3 extends over 14 amino acids. The CDR3 sequence: CSVGGTVFDTEAFF. The CDR3 coding sequence is TGCAGCGTTGGGGGGACAGTTTTCGACACTGAAGCTTTCTTT.

Only a few counts were recorded for this clone. The CDR3 DNA reads TGTGCCAGTACCCTGACAGGCGCCACCGGGGAGCTGTTTTTT. Encoded protein: CASTLTGATGELFF. J is TRBJ2-2 and V is TRBV19; perhaps TRBD1 as D (6 bases). Germline V gene sequence: CDR1 LNHDA, CDR2 SQIVND (reference sequence). Trimming cost V 7 bases and J 4 bases, with 13 bases left between them. The length of the CDR3 is 14 residues.

V and J are TRBV18 and TRBJ2-6; 10 bases are a match to TRBD1. The CDR3 totals 19 residues. CDR1 and CDR2 from the germline V gene are KGHSH and LQKENI. The ends lost 3 bases at V and 0 bases at J; junction bases unmatched: 8. The CDR3 DNA sequence: TGTGCCAGCTCACCTTCCGGGACAGGGGACAGCTCTGGGGCCAACGTCCTGACTTTC. It specifies CASSPSGTGDSSGANVLTF.

The rearrangement uses TRBV5-4 and TRBJ1-2; 10 nucleotides line up with TRBD1. V dropped 4 bases and J dropped 10; count of bases not matched to a gene: 13. This CDR3 region has 15 residues. Germline CDR1 is SGHNT and CDR2 is YYREEE (reference sequence). The CDR3 loop is CASSPAGTGALHYTF. The CDR3 DNA reads TGTGCCAGCAGCCCGGCCGGGACAGGGGCTCTTCACTACACCTTC.

The V call is TRBV13, the J call TRBJ2-7; 8 bases fit TRBD2. The CDR3 is 14 amino acids. The V and J ends lost 1 base and 2 bases, in that order; junction bases with no gene match: 1. Germline CDR1 reads PRHDT; CDR2 reads FYEKMQ (reference sequence). DNA for the CDR3: TGTGCCAGCAGCTTAGCGGGGGGGACCTACGAGCAGTACTTC. Amino acid sequence: CASSLAGGTYEQYF.

The CDR3 region has the DNA TGTGCCAGCAGTGAATATATGGAAGGACAGGACTACGAGCAGTACTTC. Translation gives CASSEYMEGQDYEQYF. J is TRBJ2-7 and V is TRBV25-1; 7 positions agree with TRBD1. The CDR3 has 16 residues. Germline assignment: CDR1 MGHDK and CDR2 SYGVNS. Trimming cost V 0 bases and J 3 bases; bases outside gene matches: 8.

The chain joins TRBV12-3 or TRBV12-4 to TRBJ2-1; possibly TRBD1 for D (5 bases). The CDR3 covers 12 residues. Trimming removed 4 bases at V and 15 bases at J, with 16 bases between. Written as DNA, the CDR3 is TGTGCCAGCAGTTCCACACAGGTACCGGGGTTCTTC. Translated, it gives CASSSTQVPGFF.

This clone was counted once. The chain links TRBV19 to TRBJ2-7; 9 bases are shared with TRBD1. J gave up 3 bases and V 10 bases, and 10 bases lay outside the gene matches. Germline CDR1 reads LNHDA; CDR2 reads SQIVND (reference sequence). The CDR3 runs 14 residues. The CDR3: CANNKQGADYEQYF. The CDR3 DNA is TGTGCCAATAATAAACAGGGGGCGGACTACGAGCAGTACTTC.

This chain connects TRBV25-1 to TRBJ1-2; D is unresolved. The CDR3 is made up of 14 amino acids. V was shortened by 3 bases and J by 7 bases, with 15 bases between the two germline ends. Germline values: CDR1 MGHDK, CDR2 SYGVNS. The CDR3 bases are TGTGCCAGCAGTGATCCAGACCGCGGATCTGGCTACACCTTC. Translating it yields CASSDPDRGSGYTF.

The CDR3 protein is CASSLATGASTEAFF. CDR3 bases: TGTGCCAGCAGCTTAGCCACAGGGGCCAGCACTGAAGCTTTCTTT. The genes are TRBV11-2 and TRBJ1-1; 7 bases line up with TRBD1. This CDR3 contains 15 residues. V was clipped by 1 base and J by 4 bases; unmatched bases: 6. CDR1 and CDR2 from the germline V gene are SGHAT and FQNNGV. Full variable domain (remainder filled in from reference TRBV11-2 and TRBJ1-1): EAGVAQSPRYKIIEKRQSVAFWCNPISGHATLYWYQQILGQGPKLLIQFQNNGVVDDSQLPKDRFSAERLKGVDSTLKIQPAKLEDSAVYLCASSLATGASTEAFFGQGTRLTVV.